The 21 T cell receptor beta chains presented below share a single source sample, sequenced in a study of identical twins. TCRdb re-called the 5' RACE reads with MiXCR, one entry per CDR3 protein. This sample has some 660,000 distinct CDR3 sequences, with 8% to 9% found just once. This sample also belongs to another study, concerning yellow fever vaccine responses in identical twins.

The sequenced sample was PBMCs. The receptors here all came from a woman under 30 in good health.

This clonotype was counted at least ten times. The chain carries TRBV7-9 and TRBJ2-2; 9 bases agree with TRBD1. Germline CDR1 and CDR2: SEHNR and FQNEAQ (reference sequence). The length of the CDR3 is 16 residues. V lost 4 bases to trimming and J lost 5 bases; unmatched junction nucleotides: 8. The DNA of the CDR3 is TGTGCCAGCAGCTCCCGGGACAGGGATGAGACCGGGGAGCTGTTTTTT. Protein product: CASSSRDRDETGELFF.

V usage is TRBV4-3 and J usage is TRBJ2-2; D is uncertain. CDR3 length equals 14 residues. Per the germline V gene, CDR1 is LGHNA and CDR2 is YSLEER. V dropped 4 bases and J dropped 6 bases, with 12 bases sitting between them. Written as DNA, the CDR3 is TGCGCCAGCAGCCCGGACGCCTGGGCCGGGGAGCTGTTTTTT. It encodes CASSPDAWAGELFF.

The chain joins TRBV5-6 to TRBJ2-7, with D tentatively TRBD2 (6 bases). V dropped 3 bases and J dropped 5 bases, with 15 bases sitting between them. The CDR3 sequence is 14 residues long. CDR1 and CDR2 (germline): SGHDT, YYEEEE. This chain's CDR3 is CASSWGVSPNEQYF. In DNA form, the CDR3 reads TGTGCCAGCAGCTGGGGGGTGTCCCCGAACGAGCAGTACTTC.

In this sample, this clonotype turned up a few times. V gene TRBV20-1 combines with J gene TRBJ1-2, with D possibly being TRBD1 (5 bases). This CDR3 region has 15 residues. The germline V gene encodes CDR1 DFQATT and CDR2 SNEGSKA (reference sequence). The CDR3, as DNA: TGCGGTGGCAGGGTTGAGAACGCAGCTAACTATGGCTACACCTTC. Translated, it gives CGGRVENAANYGYTF.

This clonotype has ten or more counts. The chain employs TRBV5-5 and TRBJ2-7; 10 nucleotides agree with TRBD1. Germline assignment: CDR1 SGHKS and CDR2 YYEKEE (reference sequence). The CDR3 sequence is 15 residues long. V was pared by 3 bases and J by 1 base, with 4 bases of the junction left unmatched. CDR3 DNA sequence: TGTGCCAGCAGCTCGACAGGGGGCAAGTCCTACGAGCAGTACTTC. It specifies CASSSTGGKSYEQYF.

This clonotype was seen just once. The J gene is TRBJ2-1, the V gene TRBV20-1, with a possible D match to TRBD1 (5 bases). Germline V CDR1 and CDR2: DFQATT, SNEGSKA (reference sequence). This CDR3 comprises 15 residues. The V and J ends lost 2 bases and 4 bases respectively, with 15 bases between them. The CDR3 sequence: CSARLGLVWYNEQFF. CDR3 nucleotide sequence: TGCAGTGCTAGATTGGGGCTTGTTTGGTACAATGAGCAGTTCTTC.

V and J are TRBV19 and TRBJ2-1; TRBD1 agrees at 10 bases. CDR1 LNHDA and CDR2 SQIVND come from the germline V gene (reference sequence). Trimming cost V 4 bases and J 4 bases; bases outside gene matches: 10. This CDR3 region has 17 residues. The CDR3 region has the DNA TGTGCCAGTAGTACCCTGCCCGGGACAGGGGAGTACAATGAGCAGTTCTTC. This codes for CASSTLPGTGEYNEQFF. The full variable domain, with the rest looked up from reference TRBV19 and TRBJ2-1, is DGGITQSPKYLFRKEGQNVTLSCEQNLNHDAMYWYRQDPGQGLRLIYYSQIVNDFQKGDIAEGYSVSREKKESFPLTVTSAQKNPTAFYLCASSTLPGTGEYNEQFFGPGTRLTVL.

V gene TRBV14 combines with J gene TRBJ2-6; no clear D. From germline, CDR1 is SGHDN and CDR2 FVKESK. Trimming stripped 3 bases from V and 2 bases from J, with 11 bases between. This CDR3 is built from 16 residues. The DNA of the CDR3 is TGTGCCAGCAGCCACGTGGTAGGAGCTGGGGCCAACGTCCTGACTTTC. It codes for CASSHVVGAGANVLTF.

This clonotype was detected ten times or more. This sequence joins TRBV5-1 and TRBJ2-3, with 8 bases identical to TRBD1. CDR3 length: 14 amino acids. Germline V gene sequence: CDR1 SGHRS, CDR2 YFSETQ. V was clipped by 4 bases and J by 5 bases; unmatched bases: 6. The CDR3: CASSQGQGVDTQYF. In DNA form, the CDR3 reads TGCGCCAGCAGCCAAGGACAGGGTGTAGATACGCAGTATTTT.

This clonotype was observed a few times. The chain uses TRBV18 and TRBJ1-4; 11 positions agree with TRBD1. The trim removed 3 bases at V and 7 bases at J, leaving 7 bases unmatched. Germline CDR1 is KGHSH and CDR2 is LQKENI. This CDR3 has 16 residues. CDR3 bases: TGTGCCAGCTCACCGCCGAAGGGACAGGGGGTTGAAAAACTGTTTTTT. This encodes CASSPPKGQGVEKLFF.

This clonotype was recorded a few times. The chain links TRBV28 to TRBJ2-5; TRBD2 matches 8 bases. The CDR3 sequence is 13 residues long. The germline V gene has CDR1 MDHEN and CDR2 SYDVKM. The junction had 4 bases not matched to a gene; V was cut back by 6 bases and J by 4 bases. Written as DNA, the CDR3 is TGTGCCAGCAGGACGGGAGGGATAGAGACCCAGTACTTC. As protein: CASRTGGIETQYF.

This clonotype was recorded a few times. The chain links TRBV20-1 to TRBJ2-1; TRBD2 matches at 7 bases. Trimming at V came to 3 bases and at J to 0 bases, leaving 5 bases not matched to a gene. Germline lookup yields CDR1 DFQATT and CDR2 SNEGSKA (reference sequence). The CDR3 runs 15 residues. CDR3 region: CSARFGTTSYNEQFF. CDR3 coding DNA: TGCAGTGCTAGGTTCGGGACTACCTCCTACAATGAGCAGTTCTTC.

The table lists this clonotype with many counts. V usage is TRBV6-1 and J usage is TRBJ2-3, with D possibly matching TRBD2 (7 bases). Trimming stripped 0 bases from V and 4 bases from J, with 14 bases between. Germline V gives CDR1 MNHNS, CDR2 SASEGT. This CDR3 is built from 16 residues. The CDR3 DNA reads TGTGCCAGCAGTGAAGCGTCAGGGGAGGGTGCAGATACGCAGTATTTT. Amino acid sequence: CASSEASGEGADTQYF.

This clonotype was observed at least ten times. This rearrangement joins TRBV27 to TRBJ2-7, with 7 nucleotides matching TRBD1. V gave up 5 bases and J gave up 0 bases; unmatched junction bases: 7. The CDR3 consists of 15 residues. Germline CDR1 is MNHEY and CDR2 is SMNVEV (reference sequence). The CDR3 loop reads CASSAKRQGSYEQYF. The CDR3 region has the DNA TGTGCCAGCAGTGCGAAACGACAGGGCTCCTACGAGCAGTACTTC.

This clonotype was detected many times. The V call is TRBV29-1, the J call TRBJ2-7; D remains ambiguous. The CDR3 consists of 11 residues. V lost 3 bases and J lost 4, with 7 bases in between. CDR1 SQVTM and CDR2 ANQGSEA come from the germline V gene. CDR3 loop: CSVDYEYEQYF. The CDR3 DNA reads TGCAGCGTTGATTACGAGTACGAGCAGTACTTC.

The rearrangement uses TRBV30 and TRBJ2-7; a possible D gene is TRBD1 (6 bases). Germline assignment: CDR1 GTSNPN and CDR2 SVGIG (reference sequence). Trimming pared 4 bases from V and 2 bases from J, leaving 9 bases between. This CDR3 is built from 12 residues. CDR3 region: CAWITGTYEQYF. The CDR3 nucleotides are TGTGCCTGGATAACAGGGACCTACGAGCAGTACTTC.

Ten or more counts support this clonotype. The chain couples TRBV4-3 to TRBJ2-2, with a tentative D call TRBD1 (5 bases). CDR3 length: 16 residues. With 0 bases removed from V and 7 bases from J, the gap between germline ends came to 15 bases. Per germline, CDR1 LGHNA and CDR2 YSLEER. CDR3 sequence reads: CASSQDYPGFGGELFF. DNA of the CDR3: TGCGCCAGCAGCCAAGATTATCCAGGGTTTGGCGGGGAGCTGTTTTTT.

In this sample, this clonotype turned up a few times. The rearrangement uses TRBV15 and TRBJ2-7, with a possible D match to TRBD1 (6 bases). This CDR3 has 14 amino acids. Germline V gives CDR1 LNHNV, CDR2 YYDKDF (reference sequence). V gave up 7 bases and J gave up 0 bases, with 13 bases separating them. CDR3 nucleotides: TGTGCCACCAATGACCCAGGGGTCTCCTACGAGCAGTACTTC. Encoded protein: CATNDPGVSYEQYF.

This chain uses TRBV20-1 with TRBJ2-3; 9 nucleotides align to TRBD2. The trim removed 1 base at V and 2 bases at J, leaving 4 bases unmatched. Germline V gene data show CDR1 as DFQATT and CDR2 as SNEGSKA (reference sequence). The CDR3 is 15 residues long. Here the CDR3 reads CSARVAGENTDTQYF. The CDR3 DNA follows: TGCAGTGCTAGAGTAGCGGGAGAAAACACAGATACGCAGTATTTT.

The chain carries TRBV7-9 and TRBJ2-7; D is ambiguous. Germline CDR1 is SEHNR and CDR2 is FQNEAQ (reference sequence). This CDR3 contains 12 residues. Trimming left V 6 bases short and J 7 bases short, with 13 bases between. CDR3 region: CASSPRYSEQYF. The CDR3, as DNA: TGTGCCAGCAGTCCCAGGTATAGTGAGCAGTACTTC.

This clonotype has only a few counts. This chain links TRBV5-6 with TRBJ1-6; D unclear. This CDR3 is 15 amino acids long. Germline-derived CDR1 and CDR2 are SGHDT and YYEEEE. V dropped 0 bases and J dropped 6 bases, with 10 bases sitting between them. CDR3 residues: CASSLVAGGNSPLHF. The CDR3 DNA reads TGTGCCAGCAGCTTGGTGGCAGGTGGTAATTCACCCCTCCACTTT.